The entry below gives a single TCR beta chain sequence along with its context. Amplification used 60 Vbeta primers and 13 Jbeta primers. Libraries were prepared by immunoSEQ multiplex PCR; TCRdb keeps only in-frame clonotypes and omits some of them. The sample lists some 160,000 clones; over 70% were seen once. The CDR3 runs to 16 residues. Germline-derived CDR1 and CDR2 are KGHSH and LQKENI. The V and J ends lost 3 bases and 1 base respectively, with 15 bases between them. This sample stems from a study of cytomegalovirus exposure and HLA in healthy donors. The source is a middle-aged man in good health and CMV-seropositive. The chain uses TRBV18 and TRBJ1-1, with a tentative D call TRBD1 (5 bases). The specimen was PBMCs. Here the CDR3 reads CASSPRLQGSNTEAFF. CDR3 in DNA: TGTGCCAGCTCACCCCGGTTGCAGGGATCGAACACTGAAGCTTTCTTT.